A selection of T cell receptor beta chains follows, all from one sample in a study of radiotherapy plus CTLA-4 blockade in lung cancer. Some clones are missing from TCRdb's copy, which holds only in-frame ones; the method was immunoSEQ multiplex PCR. The top ten clones hold roughly 2.3% of a sample with 85,000 to 130,000 clones, approximately 81% of them seen once. Sample: peripheral blood, taken from a patient treated with radiotherapy plus ipilimumab. These receptor sequences come from a human donor with non-small cell lung cancer that progressed on radiotherapy plus ipilimumab. Some clones in this sample may be carry-over from other donors' samples. CDR3s include the opening cysteine and the closing phenylalanine or tryptophan. A D gene is named only where the DNA matches it firmly. Only part of the rows carry a size: once, few, many, or a class if the clone is expanded.

>TRBV7-9|TRBJ2-5|NA|NA
CATRTSPGETQYF
TGTGCCACACGGACGTCCCCGGGGGAGACCCAGTACTTC
>TRBV4-1|TRBJ1-1|NA|TRBD1
CASSQGEGAGFAEAFF
TGCGCCAGCAGCCAAGGTGAGGGGGCAGGATTCGCTGAAGCTTTCTTT
>TRBV21-1|TRBJ2-7|NA|NA
CASSFSQRTGGPGEQYF
TGTGCCAGCAGCTTTTCCCAAAGGACAGGGGGGCCTGGCGAGCAGTACTTC
>TRBV7-2|TRBJ2-3|NA|NA
CASSRRDFGAFADTQYF
TGTGCCAGCAGCCGGCGGGACTTCGGGGCCTTCGCAGATACGCAGTATTTT
>TRBV4-3|TRBJ2-6|NA|TRBD1
CASSQELSFGTGRSGANVLTF
TGCGCCAGCAGCCAAGAGTTGAGTTTTGGGACAGGACGCTCTGGGGCCAACGTCCTGACTTTC
>TRBV2|TRBJ1-5|NA|NA
CASREFSTGYSNQPQHF
TGTGCCAGCAGAGAATTCTCGACAGGATATAGCAATCAGCCCCAGCATTTT
>TRBV18|TRBJ1-2|NA|NA
CASSLRTDIAYGYTF
TGTGCCAGCTCACTTAGGACGGACATCGCCTATGGCTACACCTTC
>TRBV28|TRBJ1-2|NA|NA
CASSPGPSPGYTF
TGTGCCAGCAGCCCCGGGCCGTCCCCCGGCTACACCTTC
>TRBV4-1|TRBJ1-2|NA|NA
CASSQSAVYGYTF
TGCGCCAGCAGCCAGTCAGCTGTCTATGGCTACACCTTC
>TRBV5-6|TRBJ1-5|few|TRBD1
CASSFGTGNQPQHF
TGTGCCAGCAGTTTCGGGACAGGGAACCAGCCCCAGCATTTT
>TRBV19|TRBJ2-3|NA|NA
CASSPPRIGTDTQYF
TGTGCCAGTAGTCCGCCCCGGATAGGAACAGATACGCAGTATTTT
>TRBV11-2|TRBJ2-3|NA|TRBD2
CASSLGLAGGHSQYF
TGTGCCAGCAGCCTGGGACTAGCGGGGGGGCATTCGCAGTATTTT
>TRBV27|TRBJ1-5|NA|TRBD1
CASRPTGGQPQHF
TGTGCCAGCAGGCCGACAGGGGGTCAGCCCCAGCATTTT
>TRBV5-1|TRBJ2-5|NA|TRBD1
CASRSWGQGVAETQYF
TGCGCCAGCAGATCTTGGGGACAGGGGGTGGCAGAGACCCAGTACTTC
>TRBV4-3|TRBJ2-5|NA|TRBD2
CASSQEGGGNWYQETQYF
TGCGCCAGCAGCCAAGAGGGCGGGGGTAATTGGTACCAAGAGACCCAGTACTTC
>TRBV19|TRBJ1-2|NA|NA
CASSIGQVYGYTF
TGTGCCAGTAGTATAGGTCAGGTCTATGGCTACACCTTC
>TRBV29-1|TRBJ2-7|once|NA
CSVLQGDPVSYEQYF
TGCAGCGTTCTACAGGGAGACCCCGTATCCTACGAGCAGTACTTC
>TRBV5-4|TRBJ2-7|NA|NA
CASSPRDSLGQYF
TGTGCCAGCAGCCCTCGGGACTCTTTAGGGCAGTACTTC
>TRBV2|TRBJ2-5|NA|TRBD2
CASSEALAGGYQETQYF
TGTGCCAGCAGTGAAGCTCTAGCGGGGGGTTACCAAGAGACCCAGTACTTC
>TRBV19|TRBJ1-2|NA|NA
CASSLGQTLYGYTF
TGTGCCAGTAGCCTAGGACAGACTCTCTATGGCTACACCTTC
>TRBV19|TRBJ1-1|NA|NA
CASSIQMNTEAFF
TGTGCCAGTAGTATACAGATGAACACTGAAGCTTTCTTT
>TRBV19|TRBJ1-2|NA|NA
CASSNSGARHGYTF
TGTGCCAGTAGTAATTCAGGGGCTCGACATGGCTACACCTTC
>TRBV6-5|TRBJ1-1|NA|NA
CASRLTGNTEAFF
TGTGCCAGCAGGCTCACAGGGAACACTGAAGCTTTCTTT
>TRBV5-4|TRBJ2-3|NA|TRBD2
CASSLAGGGVSDTQYF
TGTGCCAGTTCGCTAGCGGGGGGGGGAGTATCAGATACGCAGTATTTT
>TRBV29-1|TRBJ1-2|NA|NA
CSVVGGLGYTF
TGCAGCGTGGTCGGGGGGCTGGGCTACACCTTC
>TRBV4-1|TRBJ1-1|NA|TRBD1
CASSTPGGGTEAFF
TGCGCCAGCAGCACCCCAGGGGGAGGAACTGAAGCTTTCTTT
>TRBV4-3|TRBJ1-1|NA|NA
CASSQGTALKTEAFF
TGCGCCAGCAGCCAAGGAACAGCTTTGAAGACTGAAGCTTTCTTT
>TRBV28|TRBJ1-2|NA|NA
CASSYQGPSGYTF
TGTGCCAGCAGTTACCAGGGACCGAGCGGCTACACCTTC
>TRBV4-3|TRBJ2-7|NA|NA
CASSQGQASYEQYF
TGCGCCAGCAGCCAAGGTCAGGCCTCCTACGAGCAGTACTTC
>TRBV7-2|TRBJ2-2|NA|NA
CASSWTGGVDTGELFF
TGTGCCAGCAGTTGGACTGGCGGGGTCGACACCGGGGAGCTGTTTTTT
>TRBV5-6|TRBJ2-3|NA|TRBD2
CASSLEASGGADTQYF
TGTGCCAGCAGCTTGGAAGCTAGCGGGGGTGCAGATACGCAGTATTTT
>TRBV25-1|TRBJ2-5|NA|TRBD1
CASSWDRAGYQETQYF
TGTGCCAGCAGTTGGGACAGGGCCGGGTACCAAGAGACCCAGTACTTC
>TRBV2|TRBJ1-1|NA|TRBD1
CASVRDRGGSTEAFF
TGTGCCAGCGTCCGGGACAGGGGAGGAAGCACTGAAGCTTTCTTT
>TRBV6-5|TRBJ1-2|NA|NA
CASRTAFYGYTF
TGTGCCAGCCGTACAGCCTTCTATGGCTACACCTTC
>TRBV2|TRBJ1-6|NA|NA
CASSEQGSNSPLHF
TGTGCCAGCAGTGAACAGGGGAGTAATTCACCCCTCCACTTT
>TRBV10-3|TRBJ2-4|NA|NA
CAISDPGLAKNIQYF
TGTGCCATCAGTGACCCAGGACTAGCCAAAAACATTCAGTACTTC
>TRBV7-2|TRBJ1-2|NA|NA
CASRKWQSYGYTF
TGCGCCAGCAGGAAATGGCAGTCCTATGGCTACACCTTC
>TRBV2|TRBJ2-3|NA|NA
CASSLGQIRTDTQYF
TGTGCCAGCAGCCTCGGACAGATTCGCACAGATACGCAGTATTTT
>TRBV9|TRBJ2-7|NA|NA
CASSVGGAPYEQYF
TGTGCCAGCAGCGTAGGGGGGGCACCCTACGAGCAGTACTTC
>TRBV7-2|TRBJ1-1|few|NA
CASNLGGATEAFF
TGTGCCAGCAACCTAGGGGGGGCCACTGAAGCTTTCTTT
>TRBV9|TRBJ2-5|few|NA
CASSLNIASPGHSETQYF
TGTGCCAGCAGCCTTAACATTGCTTCCCCGGGACATTCGGAGACCCAGTACTTC
>TRBV2|TRBJ1-1|NA|NA
CASRRGGTEAFF
TGTGCCAGCAGGAGGGGGGGGACTGAAGCTTTCTTT